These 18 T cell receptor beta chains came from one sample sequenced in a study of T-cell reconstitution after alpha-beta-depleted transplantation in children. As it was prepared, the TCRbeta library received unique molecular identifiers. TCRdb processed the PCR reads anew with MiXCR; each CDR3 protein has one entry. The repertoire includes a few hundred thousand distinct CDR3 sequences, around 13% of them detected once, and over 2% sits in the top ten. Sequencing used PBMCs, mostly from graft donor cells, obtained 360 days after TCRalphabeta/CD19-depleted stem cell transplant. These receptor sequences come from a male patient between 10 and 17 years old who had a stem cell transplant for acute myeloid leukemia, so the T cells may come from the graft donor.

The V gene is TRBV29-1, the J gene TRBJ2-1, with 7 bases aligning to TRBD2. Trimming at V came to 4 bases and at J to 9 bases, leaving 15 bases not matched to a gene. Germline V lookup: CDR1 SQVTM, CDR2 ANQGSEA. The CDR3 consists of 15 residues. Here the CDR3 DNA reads TGCAGCGTTGGATTTGGGCTAGCGGTCCTCCGTGAGCAGTTCTTC. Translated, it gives CSVGFGLAVLREQFF.

The CDR3 region has the DNA TGTGCCAGCAGTCCCCCCAGGGCCTTCCTAACAGATACGCAGTATTTT. This gives the protein CASSPPRAFLTDTQYF. The V and J genes are TRBV28 and TRBJ2-3; D possibly corresponds to TRBD1 (5 bases). Trimming took off 5 bases at V and 3 bases at J, with 18 bases between the two ends. The CDR3 sequence is 16 residues long. Germline lookup yields CDR1 MDHEN and CDR2 SYDVKM.

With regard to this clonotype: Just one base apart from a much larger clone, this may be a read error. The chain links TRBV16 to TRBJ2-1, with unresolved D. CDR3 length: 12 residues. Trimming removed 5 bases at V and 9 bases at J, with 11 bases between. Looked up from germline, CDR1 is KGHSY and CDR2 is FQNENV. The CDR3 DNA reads TGTGCCAGCAGCGCGAAGAGAATTGAGCAGTTCTTC. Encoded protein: CASSAKRIEQFF.

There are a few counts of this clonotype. CDR3 DNA: TGTGCCAGCAGCTTGGTCGCAGGGGGGGTAGGAGAGACCCAGTACTTC. Protein product: CASSLVAGGVGETQYF. V gene TRBV5-6 combines with J gene TRBJ2-5, with D perhaps being TRBD1 or TRBD2 (7 bases each). The CDR3 is made up of 16 amino acids. Germline CDR1 is SGHDT and CDR2 is YYEEEE. V gave up 0 bases and J gave up 4 bases, with 16 bases separating them. The full variable domain, rest sourced from reference TRBV5-6 and TRBJ2-5, is DAGVTQSPTHLIKTRGQQVTLRCSPKSGHDTVSWYQQALGQGPQFIFQYYEEEERQRGNFPDRFSGHQFPNYSSELNVNALLLGDSALYLCASSLVAGGVGETQYFGPGTRLLVL.

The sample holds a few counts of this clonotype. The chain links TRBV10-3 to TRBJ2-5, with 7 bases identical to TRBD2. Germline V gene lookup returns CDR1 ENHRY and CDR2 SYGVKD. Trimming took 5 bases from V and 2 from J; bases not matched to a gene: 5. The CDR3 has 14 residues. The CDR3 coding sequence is TGTGCCATCAGTCAGACTAGCAGTCAAGAGACCCAGTACTTC. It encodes CAISQTSSQETQYF.

CDR3 in DNA: TGTGCCAGCAGCCAGCAAATAAGCTCCTACAATGAGCAGTTCTTC. Amino acid sequence: CASSQQISSYNEQFF. This sequence joins TRBV7-6 and TRBJ2-1; D is unclear. The CDR3 is 15 residues long. Germline V gene lookup returns CDR1 SGHVS and CDR2 FNYEAQ. Trimming removed 5 bases from V and 0 bases from J, with 11 bases in between.

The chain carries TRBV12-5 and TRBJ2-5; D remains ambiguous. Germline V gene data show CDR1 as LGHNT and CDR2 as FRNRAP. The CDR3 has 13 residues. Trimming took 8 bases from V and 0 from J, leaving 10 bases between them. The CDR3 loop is CASMPPYQETQYF. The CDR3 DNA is TGTGCTAGTATGCCGCCGTACCAAGAGACCCAGTACTTC.

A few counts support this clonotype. DNA of the CDR3: TGTGCCAGCAGCCCTTATAGCCCGCTCCAGCCCCAGCATTTT. This gives the protein CASSPYSPLQPQHF. The chain is built from TRBV12-3 or TRBV12-4 and TRBJ1-5, with D unresolved. V was pared by 6 bases and J by 7 bases, with 16 bases between. The CDR3 runs 14 residues.

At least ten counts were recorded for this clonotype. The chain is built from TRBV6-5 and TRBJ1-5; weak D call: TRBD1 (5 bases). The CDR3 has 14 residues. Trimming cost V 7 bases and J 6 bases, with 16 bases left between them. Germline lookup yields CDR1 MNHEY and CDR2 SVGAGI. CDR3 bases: TGTGCCAGCAACCCTGGGAGGGGCGGTCAGCCCCAGCATTTT. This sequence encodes CASNPGRGGQPQHF.

The CDR3 DNA follows: TGTGCCATCGGGGCGGGAGCCCCCTACAATGAGCAGTTCTTC. Translated, it gives CAIGAGAPYNEQFF. The V and J genes are TRBV10-3 and TRBJ2-1, with 7 bases that match TRBD2. Germline trimming cut 8 bases from V and 2 bases from J; bases unmatched to any gene: 6. Germline V gives CDR1 ENHRY, CDR2 SYGVKD. This CDR3 contains 14 residues.

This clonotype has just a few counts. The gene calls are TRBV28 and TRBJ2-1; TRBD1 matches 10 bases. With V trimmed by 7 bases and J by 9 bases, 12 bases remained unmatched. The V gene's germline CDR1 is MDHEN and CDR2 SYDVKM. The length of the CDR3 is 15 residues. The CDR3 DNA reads TGTGCCAGCACCACGGACAGGGGGAGGATCATTGAGCAGTTCTTC. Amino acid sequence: CASTTDRGRIIEQFF.

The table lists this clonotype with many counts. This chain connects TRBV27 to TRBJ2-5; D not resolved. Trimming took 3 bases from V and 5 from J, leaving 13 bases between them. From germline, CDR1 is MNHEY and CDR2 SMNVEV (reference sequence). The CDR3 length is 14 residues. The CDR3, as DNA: TGTGCCAGCAGTTTCTATCGTGCGATGGAGACCCAGTACTTC. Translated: CASSFYRAMETQYF.

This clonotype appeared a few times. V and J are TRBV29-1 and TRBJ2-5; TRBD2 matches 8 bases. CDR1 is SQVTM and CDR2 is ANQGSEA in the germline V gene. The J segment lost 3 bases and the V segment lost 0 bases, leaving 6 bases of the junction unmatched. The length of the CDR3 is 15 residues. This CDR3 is CSVEDRGLVEETQYF. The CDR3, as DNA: TGCAGCGTTGAAGATCGGGGACTAGTAGAAGAGACCCAGTACTTC.

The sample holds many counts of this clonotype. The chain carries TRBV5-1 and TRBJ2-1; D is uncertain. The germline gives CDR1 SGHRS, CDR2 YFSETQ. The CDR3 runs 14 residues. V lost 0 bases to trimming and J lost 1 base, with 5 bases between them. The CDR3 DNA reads TGCGCCAGCAGCTTGGACGGATCCTACAATGAGCAGTTCTTC. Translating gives CASSLDGSYNEQFF. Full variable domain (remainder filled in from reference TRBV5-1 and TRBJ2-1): KAGVTQTPRYLIKTRGQQVTLSCSPISGHRSVSWYQQTPGQGLQFLFEYFSETQRNKGNFPGRFSGRQFSNSRSEMNVSTLELGDSALYLCASSLDGSYNEQFFGPGTRLTVL.

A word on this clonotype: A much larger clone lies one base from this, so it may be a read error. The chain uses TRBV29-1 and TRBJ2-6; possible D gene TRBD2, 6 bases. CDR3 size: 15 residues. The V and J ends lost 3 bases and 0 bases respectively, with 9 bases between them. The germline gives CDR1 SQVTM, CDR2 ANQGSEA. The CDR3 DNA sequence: TGCAGCGTTGAGACGGGGGACTCTGGGGCCAACGTCCTGACTTTC. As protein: CSVETGDSGANVLTF.

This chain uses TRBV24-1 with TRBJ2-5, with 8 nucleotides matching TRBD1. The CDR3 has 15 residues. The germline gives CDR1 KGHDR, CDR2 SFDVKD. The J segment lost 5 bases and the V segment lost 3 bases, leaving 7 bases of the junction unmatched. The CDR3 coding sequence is TGTGCCACCAGTGATGTGGGGACAGGAAGGGAGACCCAGTACTTC. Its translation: CATSDVGTGRETQYF.

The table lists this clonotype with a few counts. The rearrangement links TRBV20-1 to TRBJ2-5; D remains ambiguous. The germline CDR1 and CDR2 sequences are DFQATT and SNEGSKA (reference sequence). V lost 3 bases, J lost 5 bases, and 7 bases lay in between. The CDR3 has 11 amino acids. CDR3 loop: CSASPSETQYF. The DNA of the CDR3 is TGCAGTGCTAGCCCCTCGGAGACCCAGTACTTC.

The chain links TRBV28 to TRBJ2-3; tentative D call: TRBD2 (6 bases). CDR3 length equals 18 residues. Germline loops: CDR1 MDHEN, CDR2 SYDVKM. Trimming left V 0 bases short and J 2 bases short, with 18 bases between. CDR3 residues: CASSLWGFDGSDTDTQYF. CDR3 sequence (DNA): TGTGCCAGCAGTTTATGGGGGTTCGACGGGAGTGACACAGATACGCAGTATTTT.